The sequence of this T cell receptor beta chain was determined in a study of blood T cell repertoires in COVID-19. For the study at large: Nucleic acid was either cDNA or gDNA, and it came from T cells, B-cell-depleted T cells, or PBMCs.

This clone was seen just once. V lost 6 bases, J lost 0 bases, and 6 bases stayed unmatched. Germline CDR1 MNHEY, CDR2 SMNVEV (reference sequence). The CDR3 runs to 15 residues. Individuals drawn from 24 US areas were about 18 to 100 years old. Cohort placement rested on clinical history that participants reported themselves. All recovered Cohort 3 donors got two negative PCRs, got clearance, or saw symptom resolution. Produced via immunoSEQ multiplex PCR; TCRdb's table is partial and in-frame only. The sample has about 320,000 clones, about 87% seen once. Source material: PBMCs or T cells enriched from blood (not recorded which). The receptor comes from a man aged 25-45 years who had recovered from COVID-19. This sequence joins TRBV27 and TRBJ1-2; 8 bases line up with TRBD1. The DNA for the CDR3 is TGTGCCAGCAGAAAGGACAGGGCAGCTAACTATGGCTACACCTTC. Translating gives CASRKDRAANYGYTF.